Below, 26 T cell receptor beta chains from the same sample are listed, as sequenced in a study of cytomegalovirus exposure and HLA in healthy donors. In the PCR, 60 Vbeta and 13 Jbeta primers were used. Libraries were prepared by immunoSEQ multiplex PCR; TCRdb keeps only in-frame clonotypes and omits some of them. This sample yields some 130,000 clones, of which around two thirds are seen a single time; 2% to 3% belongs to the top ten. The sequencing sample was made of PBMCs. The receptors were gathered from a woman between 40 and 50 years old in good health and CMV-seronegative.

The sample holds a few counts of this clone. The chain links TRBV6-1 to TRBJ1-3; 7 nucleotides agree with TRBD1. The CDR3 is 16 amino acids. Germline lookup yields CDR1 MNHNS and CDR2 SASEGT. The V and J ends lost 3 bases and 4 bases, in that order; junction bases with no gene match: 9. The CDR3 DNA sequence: TGTGCCAGCAGTGAGCAGACAGGGAGCAGGGGAAACACCATATATTTT. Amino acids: CASSEQTGSRGNTIYF.

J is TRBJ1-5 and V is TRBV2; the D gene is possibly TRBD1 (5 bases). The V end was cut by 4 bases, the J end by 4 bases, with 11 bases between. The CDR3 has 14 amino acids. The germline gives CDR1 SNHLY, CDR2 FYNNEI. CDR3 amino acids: CASSGEGRNQPQHF. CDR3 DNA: TGTGCCAGCAGTGGGGAGGGGAGGAATCAGCCCCAGCATTTT.

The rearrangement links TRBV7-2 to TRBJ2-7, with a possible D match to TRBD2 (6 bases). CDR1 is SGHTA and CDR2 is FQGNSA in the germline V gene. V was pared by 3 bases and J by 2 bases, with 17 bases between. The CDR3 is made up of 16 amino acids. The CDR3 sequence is CASSLSRGSSTYEQYF. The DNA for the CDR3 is TGTGCCAGCAGCTTGAGCCGGGGGAGCTCCACCTACGAGCAGTACTTC. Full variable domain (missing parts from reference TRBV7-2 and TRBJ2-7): GAGVSQSPSNKVTEKGKDVELRCDPISGHTALYWYRQSLGQGLEFLIYFQGNSAPDKSGLPSDRFSAERTGGSVSTLTIQRTQQEDSAVYLCASSLSRGSSTYEQYFGPGTRLTVT.

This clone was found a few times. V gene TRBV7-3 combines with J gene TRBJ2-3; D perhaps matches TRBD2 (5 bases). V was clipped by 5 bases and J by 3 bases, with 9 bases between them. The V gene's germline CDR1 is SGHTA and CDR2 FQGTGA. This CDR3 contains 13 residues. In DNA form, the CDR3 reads TGTGCCAGCAGCCGCGGCGGGACAGATACGCAGTATTTT. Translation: CASSRGGTDTQYF.

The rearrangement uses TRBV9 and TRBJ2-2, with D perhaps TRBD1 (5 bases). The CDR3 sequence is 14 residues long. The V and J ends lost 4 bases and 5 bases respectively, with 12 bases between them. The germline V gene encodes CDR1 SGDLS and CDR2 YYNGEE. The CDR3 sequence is CASSLRQRTGELFF. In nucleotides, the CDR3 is TGTGCCAGCAGCCTGCGACAGAGAACCGGGGAGCTGTTTTTT.

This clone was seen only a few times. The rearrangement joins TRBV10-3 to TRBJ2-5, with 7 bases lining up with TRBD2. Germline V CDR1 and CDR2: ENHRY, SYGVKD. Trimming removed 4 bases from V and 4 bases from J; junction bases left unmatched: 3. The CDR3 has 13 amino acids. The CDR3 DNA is TGTGCCATCAGTGCTTCGGGGGGAGAGACCCAGTACTTC. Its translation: CAISASGGETQYF.

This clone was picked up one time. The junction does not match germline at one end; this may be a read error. CDR3 sequence (DNA): TGTTCCAGCAGATTTGAGGACTACGAGCAGTACTTC. It codes for CSSRFEDYEQYF. The chain is built from TRBV7-9 and TRBJ2-7, with D unresolved. CDR3 size: 12 residues. The germline V gene has CDR1 SEHNR and CDR2 FQNEAQ (reference sequence).

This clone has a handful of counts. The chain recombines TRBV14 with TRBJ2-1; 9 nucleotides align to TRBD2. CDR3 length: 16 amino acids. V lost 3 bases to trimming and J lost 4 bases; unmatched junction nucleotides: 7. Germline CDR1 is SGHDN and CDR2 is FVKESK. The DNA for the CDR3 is TGTGCCAGCAGCCATCTAATGCGGGGGGGGTACAATGAGCAGTTCTTC. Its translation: CASSHLMRGGYNEQFF.

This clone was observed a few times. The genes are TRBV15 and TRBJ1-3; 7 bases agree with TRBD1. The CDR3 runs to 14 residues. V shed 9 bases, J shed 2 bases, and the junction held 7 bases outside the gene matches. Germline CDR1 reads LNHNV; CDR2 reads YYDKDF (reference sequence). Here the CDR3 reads CATGQPGAGNTIYF. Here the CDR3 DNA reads TGTGCCACGGGACAGCCAGGCGCTGGAAACACCATATATTTT.

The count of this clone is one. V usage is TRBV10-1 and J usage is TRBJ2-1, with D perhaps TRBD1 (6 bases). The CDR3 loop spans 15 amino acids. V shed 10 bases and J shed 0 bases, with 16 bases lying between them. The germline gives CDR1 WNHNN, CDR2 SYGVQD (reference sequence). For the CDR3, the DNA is TGCGCCACCTCGATGGGGGACACCTCCTACAATGAGCAGTTCTTC. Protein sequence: CATSMGDTSYNEQFF.

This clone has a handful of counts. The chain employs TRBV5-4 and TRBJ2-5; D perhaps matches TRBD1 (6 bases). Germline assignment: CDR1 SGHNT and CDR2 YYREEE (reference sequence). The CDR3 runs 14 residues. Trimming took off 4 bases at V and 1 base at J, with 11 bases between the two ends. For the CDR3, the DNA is TGTGCCAGCAGCCGGACAGTCTTCCAAGAGACCCAGTACTTC. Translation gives CASSRTVFQETQYF.

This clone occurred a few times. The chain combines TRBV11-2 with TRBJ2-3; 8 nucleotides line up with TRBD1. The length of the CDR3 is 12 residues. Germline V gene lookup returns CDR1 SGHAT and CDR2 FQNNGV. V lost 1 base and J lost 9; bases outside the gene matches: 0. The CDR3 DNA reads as TGTGCCAGCAGCTTAGGGACAGGGACGCAGTATTTT. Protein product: CASSLGTGTQYF.

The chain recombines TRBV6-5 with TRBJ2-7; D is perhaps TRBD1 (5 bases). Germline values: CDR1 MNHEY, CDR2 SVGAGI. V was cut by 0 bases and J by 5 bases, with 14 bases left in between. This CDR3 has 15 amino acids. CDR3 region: CASSYSPGIRDEQYF. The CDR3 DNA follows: TGTGCCAGCAGTTACTCTCCAGGTATCAGGGACGAGCAGTACTTC.

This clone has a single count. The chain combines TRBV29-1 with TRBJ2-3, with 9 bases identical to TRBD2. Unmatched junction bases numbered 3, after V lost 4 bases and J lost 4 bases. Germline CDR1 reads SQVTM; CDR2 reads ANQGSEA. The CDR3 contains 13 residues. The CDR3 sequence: CSVGSGGADTQYF. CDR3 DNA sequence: TGCAGCGTTGGTAGCGGGGGCGCAGATACGCAGTATTTT.

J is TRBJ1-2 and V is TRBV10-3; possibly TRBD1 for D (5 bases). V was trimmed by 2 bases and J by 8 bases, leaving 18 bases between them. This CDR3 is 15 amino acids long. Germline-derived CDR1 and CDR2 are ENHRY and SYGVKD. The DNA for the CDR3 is TGTGCCATCAGTGAGGGCCAATCAGGGCCCCAGGGCTACACCTTC. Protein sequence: CAISEGQSGPQGYTF.

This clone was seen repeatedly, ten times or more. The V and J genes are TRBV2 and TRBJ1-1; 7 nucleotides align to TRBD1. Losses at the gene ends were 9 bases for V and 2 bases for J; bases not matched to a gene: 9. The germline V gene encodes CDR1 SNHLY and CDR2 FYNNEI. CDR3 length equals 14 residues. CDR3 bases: TGTGCCAGAGGACTAAGACAGGGAAACACTGAAGCTTTCTTT. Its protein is CARGLRQGNTEAFF.

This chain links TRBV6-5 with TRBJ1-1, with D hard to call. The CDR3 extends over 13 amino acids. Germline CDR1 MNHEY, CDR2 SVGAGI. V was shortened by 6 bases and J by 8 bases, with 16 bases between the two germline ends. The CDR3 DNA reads TGTGCCAGCAGCGACGCCCCCGGGAGGGAAGCTTTCTTT. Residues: CASSDAPGREAFF.

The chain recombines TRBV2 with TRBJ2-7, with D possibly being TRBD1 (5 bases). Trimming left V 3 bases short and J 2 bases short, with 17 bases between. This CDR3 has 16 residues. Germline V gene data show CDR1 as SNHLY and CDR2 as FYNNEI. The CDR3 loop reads CASSEGGAVRPYEQYF. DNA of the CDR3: TGTGCCAGCAGTGAGGGTGGGGCGGTCCGACCCTACGAGCAGTACTTC.

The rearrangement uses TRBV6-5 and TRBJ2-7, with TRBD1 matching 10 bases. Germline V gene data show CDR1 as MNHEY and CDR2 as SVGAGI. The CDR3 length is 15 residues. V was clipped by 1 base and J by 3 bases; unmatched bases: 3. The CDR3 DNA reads TGTGCCAGCAGTTACTACCGGGACAGGGGCTACGAGCAGTACTTC. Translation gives CASSYYRDRGYEQYF.

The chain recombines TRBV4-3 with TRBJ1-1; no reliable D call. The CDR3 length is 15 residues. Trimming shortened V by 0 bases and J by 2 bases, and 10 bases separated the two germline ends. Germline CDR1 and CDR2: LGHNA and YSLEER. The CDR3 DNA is TGCGCCAGCAGCCAAGACTTCAGGTCTAACACTGAAGCTTTCTTT. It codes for CASSQDFRSNTEAFF.

The CDR3 nucleotides read TGTGCCACCAGCAGTGGGGGCGCAGATACGCAGTATTTT. It yields the protein CATSSGGADTQYF. The chain uses TRBV15 and TRBJ2-3, with D possibly matching TRBD1 (6 bases). From germline, CDR1 is LNHNV and CDR2 YYDKDF (reference sequence). There are 13 residues in the CDR3. Trimming pared 3 bases from V and 4 bases from J, leaving 8 bases between.

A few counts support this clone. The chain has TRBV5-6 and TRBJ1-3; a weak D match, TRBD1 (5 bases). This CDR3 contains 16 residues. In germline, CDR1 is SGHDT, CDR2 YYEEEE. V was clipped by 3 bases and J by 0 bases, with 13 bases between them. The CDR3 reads CASSYGGLSSGNTIYF. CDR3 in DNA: TGTGCCAGCAGCTACGGGGGACTCTCCTCTGGAAACACCATATATTTT.

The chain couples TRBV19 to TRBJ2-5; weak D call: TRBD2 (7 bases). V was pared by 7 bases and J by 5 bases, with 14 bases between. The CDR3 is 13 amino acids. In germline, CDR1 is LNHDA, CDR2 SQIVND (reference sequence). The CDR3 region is CASTLRGGETQYF. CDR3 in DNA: TGTGCCAGTACCCTCAGGGGAGGGGAGACCCAGTACTTC. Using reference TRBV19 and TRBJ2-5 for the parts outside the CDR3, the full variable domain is DGGITQSPKYLFRKEGQNVTLSCEQNLNHDAMYWYRQDPGQGLRLIYYSQIVNDFQKGDIAEGYSVSREKKESFPLTVTSAQKNPTAFYLCASTLRGGETQYFGPGTRLLVL.

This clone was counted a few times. The CDR3 spells CASSQVRRGSGYTF. For the CDR3, the DNA is TGCGCCAGCAGCCAAGTCCGCAGGGGGTCTGGCTACACCTTC. The chain carries TRBV4-3 and TRBJ1-2; 7 bases line up with TRBD1. J gave up 7 bases and V 1 base, and 6 bases lay outside the gene matches. Germline lookup yields CDR1 LGHNA and CDR2 YSLEER. The CDR3 runs to 14 residues.

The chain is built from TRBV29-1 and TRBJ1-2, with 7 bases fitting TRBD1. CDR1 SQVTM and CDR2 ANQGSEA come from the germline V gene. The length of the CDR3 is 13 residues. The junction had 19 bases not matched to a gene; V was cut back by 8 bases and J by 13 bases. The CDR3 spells CSSGSDRTGVATF. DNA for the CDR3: TGCAGCTCGGGGTCGGACAGGACGGGAGTGGCCACCTTC.

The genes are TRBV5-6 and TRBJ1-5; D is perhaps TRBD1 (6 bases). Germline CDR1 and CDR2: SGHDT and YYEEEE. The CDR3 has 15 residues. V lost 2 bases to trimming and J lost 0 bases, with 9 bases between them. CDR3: CASSLGGDSNQPQHF. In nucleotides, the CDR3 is TGTGCCAGCAGCTTAGGGGGAGATAGCAATCAGCCCCAGCATTTT.